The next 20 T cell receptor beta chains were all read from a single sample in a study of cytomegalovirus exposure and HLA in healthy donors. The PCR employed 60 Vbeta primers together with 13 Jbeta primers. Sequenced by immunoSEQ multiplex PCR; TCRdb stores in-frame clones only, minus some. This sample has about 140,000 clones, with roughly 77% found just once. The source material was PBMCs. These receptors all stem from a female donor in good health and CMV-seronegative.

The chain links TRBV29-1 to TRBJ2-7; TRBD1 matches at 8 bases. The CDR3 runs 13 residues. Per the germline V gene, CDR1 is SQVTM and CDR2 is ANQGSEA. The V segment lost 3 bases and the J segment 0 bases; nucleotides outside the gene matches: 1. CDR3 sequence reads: CSVDGTGSYEQYF. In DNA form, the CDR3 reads TGCAGCGTTGATGGGACAGGCTCCTACGAGCAGTACTTC.

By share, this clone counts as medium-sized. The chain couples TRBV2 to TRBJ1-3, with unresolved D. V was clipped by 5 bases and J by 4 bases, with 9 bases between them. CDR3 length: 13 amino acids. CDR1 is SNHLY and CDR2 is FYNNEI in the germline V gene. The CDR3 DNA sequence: TGTGCCAGCAGTCGGGGATTCGGAAACACCATATATTTT. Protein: CASSRGFGNTIYF.

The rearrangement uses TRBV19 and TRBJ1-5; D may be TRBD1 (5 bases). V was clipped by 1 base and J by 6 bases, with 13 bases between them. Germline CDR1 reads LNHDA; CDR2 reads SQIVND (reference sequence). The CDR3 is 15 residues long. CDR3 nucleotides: TGTGCCAGTAGTATAGCCCTTCGGGGGTTTCAGCCCCAGCATTTT. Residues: CASSIALRGFQPQHF.

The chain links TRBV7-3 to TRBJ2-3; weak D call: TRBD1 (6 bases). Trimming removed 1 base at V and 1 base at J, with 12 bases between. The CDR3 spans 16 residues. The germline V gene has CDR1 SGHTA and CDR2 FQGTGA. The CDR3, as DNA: TGTGCCAGCAGCTTAATAGGGGGTTTTGGCACAGATACGCAGTATTTT. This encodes CASSLIGGFGTDTQYF.

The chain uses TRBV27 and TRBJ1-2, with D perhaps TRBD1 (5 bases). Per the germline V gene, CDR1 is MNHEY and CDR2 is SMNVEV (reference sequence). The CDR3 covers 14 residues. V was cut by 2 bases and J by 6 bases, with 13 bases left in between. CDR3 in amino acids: CASSLMGQGNGYTF. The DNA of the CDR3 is TGTGCCAGCAGTTTAATGGGGCAGGGCAATGGCTACACCTTC.

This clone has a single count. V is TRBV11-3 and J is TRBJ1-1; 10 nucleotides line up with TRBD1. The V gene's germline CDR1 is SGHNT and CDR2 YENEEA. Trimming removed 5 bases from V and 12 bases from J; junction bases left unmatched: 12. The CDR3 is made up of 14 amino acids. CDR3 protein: CASSPRDRGVRTFF. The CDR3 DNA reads TGTGCCAGCAGCCCCCGGGACAGGGGAGTAAGGACTTTCTTT.

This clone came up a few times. CDR3 nucleotides: TGTGCCAGCAGCTATTACCGGGGGGGCACAGATACGCAGTATTTT. As protein: CASSYYRGGTDTQYF. This chain links TRBV5-6 with TRBJ2-3; 7 nucleotides line up with TRBD2. The germline CDR1 and CDR2 sequences are SGHDT and YYEEEE. The CDR3 is 15 residues long. V shed 3 bases and J 1 base; nucleotides not matched to a gene: 5.

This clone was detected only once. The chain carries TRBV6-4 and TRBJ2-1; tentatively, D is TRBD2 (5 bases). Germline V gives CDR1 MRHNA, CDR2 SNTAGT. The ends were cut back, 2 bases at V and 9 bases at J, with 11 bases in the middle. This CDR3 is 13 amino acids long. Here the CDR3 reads CASSDAREGEQFF. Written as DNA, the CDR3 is TGTGCCAGCAGTGACGCCCGAGAGGGTGAGCAGTTCTTC.

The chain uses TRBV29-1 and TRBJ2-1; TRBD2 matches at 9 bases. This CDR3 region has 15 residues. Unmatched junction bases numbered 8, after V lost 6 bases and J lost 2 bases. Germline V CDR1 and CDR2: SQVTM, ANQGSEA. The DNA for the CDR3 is TGCAGCGTCGACGGGACTAGCAGCCCCTACAATGAGCAGTTCTTC. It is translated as CSVDGTSSPYNEQFF.

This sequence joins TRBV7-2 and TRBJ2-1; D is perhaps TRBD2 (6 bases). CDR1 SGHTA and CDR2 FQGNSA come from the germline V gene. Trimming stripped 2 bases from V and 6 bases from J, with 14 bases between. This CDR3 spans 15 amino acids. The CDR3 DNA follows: TGTGCCAGCAGCTTATGGGCTAGCGCCTCCAATGAGCAGTTCTTC. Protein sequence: CASSLWASASNEQFF.

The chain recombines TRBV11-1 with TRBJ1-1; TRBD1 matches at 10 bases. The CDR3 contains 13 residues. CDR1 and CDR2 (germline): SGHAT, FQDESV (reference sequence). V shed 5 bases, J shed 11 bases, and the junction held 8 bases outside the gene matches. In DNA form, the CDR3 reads TGTGCCAGCAGCCGGGACAGGGGAACCACCGCTTTCTTT. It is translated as CASSRDRGTTAFF.

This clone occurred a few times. As DNA, the CDR3 is TGTGCCAGCAGTTACTCCAATTCGGGTACCCAGTACTTC. This gives the protein CASSYSNSGTQYF. This chain joins TRBV6-5 and TRBJ2-5; D is uncertain. Germline CDR1 is MNHEY and CDR2 is SVGAGI. The CDR3 is 13 amino acids. The V end was cut by 0 bases, the J end by 8 bases, with 10 bases between.

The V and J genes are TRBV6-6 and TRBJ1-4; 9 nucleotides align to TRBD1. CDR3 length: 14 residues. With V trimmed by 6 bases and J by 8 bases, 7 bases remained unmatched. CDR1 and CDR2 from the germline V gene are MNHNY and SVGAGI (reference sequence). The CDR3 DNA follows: TGTGCCAGCAGCTCCGGGACAGGGAGCGAAAAACTGTTTTTT. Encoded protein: CASSSGTGSEKLFF.

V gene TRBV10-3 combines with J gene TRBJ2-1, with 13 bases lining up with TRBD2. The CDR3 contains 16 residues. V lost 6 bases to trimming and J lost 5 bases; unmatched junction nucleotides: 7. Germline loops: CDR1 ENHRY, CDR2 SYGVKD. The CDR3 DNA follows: TGTGCCATCAGGACAGGGACTAGCGGGGTTGACAATGAGCAGTTCTTC. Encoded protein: CAIRTGTSGVDNEQFF.

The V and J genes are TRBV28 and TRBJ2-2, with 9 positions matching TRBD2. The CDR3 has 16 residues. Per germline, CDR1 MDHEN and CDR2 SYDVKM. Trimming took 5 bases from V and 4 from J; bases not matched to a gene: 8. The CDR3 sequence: CASSVPGTSLTGELFF. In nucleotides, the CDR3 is TGTGCCAGCAGTGTCCCCGGGACTAGCCTCACCGGGGAGCTGTTTTTT.

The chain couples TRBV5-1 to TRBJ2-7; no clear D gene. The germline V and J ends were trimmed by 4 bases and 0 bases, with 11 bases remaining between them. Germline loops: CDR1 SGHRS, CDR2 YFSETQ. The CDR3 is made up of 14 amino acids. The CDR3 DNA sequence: TGCGCCAGCAGCCCTGAGTCCCGCTCCTACGAGCAGTACTTC. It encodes CASSPESRSYEQYF.

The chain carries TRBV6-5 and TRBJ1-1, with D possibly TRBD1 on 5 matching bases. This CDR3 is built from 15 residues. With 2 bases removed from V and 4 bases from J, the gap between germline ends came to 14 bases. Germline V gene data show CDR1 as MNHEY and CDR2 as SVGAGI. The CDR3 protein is CASSYGLGPGTEAFF. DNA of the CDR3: TGTGCCAGCAGTTACGGTCTGGGGCCGGGCACTGAAGCTTTCTTT.

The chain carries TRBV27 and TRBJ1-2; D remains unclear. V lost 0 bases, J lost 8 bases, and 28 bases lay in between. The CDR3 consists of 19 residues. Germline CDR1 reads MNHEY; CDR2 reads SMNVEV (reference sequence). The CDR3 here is CASSLSSLVDAPGLEGYTF. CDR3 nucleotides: TGTGCCAGCAGTTTATCGTCGTTGGTTGACGCGCCGGGATTGGAAGGCTACACCTTC.

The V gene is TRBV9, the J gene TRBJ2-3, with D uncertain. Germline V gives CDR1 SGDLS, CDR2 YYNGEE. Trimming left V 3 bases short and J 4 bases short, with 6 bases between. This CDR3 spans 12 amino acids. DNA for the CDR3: TGTGCCAGCAGCGATACACCAGATACGCAGTATTTT. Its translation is CASSDTPDTQYF.

CDR3 sequence reads: CASSPGASSGNTIYF. The CDR3 nucleotides read TGTGCCAGCTCACCCGGAGCGAGCTCTGGAAACACCATATATTTT. This chain connects TRBV18 to TRBJ1-3; D remains ambiguous. Germline V gene data show CDR1 as KGHSH and CDR2 as LQKENI. V lost 3 bases and J lost 0, with 9 bases in between. There are 15 residues in the CDR3.